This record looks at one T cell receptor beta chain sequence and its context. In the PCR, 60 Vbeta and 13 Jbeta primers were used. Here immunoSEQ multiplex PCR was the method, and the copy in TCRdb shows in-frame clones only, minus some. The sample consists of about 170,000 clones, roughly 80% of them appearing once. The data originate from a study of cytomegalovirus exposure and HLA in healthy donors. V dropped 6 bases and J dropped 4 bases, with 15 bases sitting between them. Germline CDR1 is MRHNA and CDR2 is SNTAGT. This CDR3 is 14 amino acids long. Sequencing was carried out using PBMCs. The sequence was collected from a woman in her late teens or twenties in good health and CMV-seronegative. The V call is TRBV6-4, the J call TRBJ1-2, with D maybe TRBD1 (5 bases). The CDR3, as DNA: TGTGCCAGCAGCGGATTAGACAGACCCTATGGCTACACCTTC. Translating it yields CASSGLDRPYGYTF.